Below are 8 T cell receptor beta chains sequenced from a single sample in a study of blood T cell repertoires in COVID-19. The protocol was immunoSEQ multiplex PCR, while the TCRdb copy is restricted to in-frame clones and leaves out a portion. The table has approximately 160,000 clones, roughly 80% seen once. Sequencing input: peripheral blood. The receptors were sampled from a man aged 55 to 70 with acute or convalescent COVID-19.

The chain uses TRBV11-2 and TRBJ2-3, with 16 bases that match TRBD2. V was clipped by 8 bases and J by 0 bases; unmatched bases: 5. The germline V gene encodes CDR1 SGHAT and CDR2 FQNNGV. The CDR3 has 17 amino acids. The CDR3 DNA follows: TGTGCCAGCTCGGGACTAGCGGGGGGGACTAGCACAGATACGCAGTATTTT. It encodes CASSGLAGGTSTDTQYF.

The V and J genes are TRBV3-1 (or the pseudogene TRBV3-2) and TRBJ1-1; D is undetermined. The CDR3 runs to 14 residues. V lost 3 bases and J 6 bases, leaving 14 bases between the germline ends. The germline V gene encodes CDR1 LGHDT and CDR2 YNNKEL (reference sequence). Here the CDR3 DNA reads TGTGCCAGCAGCCATCCCGGGGTTACCTCTGAAGCTTTCTTT. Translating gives CASSHPGVTSEAFF.

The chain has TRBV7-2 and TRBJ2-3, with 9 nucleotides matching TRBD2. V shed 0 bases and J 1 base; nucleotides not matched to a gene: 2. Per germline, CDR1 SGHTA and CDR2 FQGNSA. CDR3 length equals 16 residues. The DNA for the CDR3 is TGTGCCAGCAGCTTAGCACCTAGCGGGGGCACAGATACGCAGTATTTT. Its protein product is CASSLAPSGGTDTQYF.

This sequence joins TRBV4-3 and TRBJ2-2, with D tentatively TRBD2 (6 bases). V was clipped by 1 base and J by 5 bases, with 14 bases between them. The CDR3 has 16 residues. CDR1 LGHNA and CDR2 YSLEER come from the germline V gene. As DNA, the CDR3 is TGCGCCAGCAGCCAAGCTCGTAGGGGAGGAACCGGGGAGCTGTTTTTT. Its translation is CASSQARRGGTGELFF.

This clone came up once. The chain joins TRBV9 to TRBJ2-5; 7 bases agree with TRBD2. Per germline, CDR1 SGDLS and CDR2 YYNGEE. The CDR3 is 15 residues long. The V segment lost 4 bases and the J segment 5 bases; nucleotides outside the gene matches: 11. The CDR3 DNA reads TGTGCCAGCAGCCGAGCCGGGGGGTCGGGGGAGACCCAGTACTTC. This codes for CASSRAGGSGETQYF. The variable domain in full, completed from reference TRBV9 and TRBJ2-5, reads DSGVTQTPKHLITATGQRVTLRCSPRSGDLSVYWYQQSLDQGLQFLIQYYNGEERAKGNILERFSAQQFPDLHSELNLSSLELGDSALYFCASSRAGGSGETQYFGPGTRLLVL.

This CDR3 reads CASRRPGQGNEKLFF. CDR3 DNA sequence: TGTGCCAGCAGGCGTCCGGGACAGGGTAATGAAAAACTGTTTTTT. This chain connects TRBV6-5 to TRBJ1-4; 9 nucleotides match TRBD1. CDR1 and CDR2 (germline): MNHEY, SVGAGI. The CDR3 has 15 amino acids. V lost 6 bases and J lost 4; bases outside the gene matches: 6.

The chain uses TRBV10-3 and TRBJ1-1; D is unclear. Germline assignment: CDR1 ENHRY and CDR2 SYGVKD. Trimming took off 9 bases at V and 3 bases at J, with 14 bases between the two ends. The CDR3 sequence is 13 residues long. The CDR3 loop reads CAISPAVDTEAFF. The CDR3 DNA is TGTGCCATAAGCCCCGCCGTGGACACTGAAGCTTTCTTT.

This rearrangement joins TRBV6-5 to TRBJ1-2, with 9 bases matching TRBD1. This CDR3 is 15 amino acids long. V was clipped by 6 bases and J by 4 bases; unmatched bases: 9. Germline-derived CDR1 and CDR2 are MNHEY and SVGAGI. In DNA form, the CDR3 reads TGTGCCAGCAGCCTTTCCGTGGGACAGGGCTATGGCTACACCTTC. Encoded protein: CASSLSVGQGYGYTF.